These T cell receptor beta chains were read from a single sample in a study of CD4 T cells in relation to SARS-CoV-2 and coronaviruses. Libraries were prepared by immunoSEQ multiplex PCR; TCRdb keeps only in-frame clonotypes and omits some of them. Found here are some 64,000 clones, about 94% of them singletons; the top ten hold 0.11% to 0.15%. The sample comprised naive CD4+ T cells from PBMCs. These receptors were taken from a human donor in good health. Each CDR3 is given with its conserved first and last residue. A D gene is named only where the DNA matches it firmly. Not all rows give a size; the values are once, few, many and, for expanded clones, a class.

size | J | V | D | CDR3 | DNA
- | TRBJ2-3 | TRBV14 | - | CASSHMITSTQYF | TGTGCCAGCAGCCACATGATAACGAGTACGCAGTATTTT
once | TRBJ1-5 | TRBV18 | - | CASSPREDQPQHF | TGTGCCAGCTCACCCAGGGAAGATCAGCCCCAGCATTTT
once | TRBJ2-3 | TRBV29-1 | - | CSVEAGHLNTDTQYF | TGCAGCGTTGAAGCGGGACACCTTAACACAGATACGCAGTATTTT
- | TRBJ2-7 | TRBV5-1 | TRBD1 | CASSLGGTGGAEQYF | TGCGCCAGCAGCTTGGGGGGGACAGGGGGAGCCGAGCAGTACTTC
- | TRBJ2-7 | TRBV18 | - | CASSQRAGSEQYF | TGTGCCAGCTCCCAACGGGCAGGGTCCGAGCAGTACTTC
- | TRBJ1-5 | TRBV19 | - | CASSIERAQPQHF | TGTGCCAGTAGTATAGAAAGGGCTCAGCCCCAGCATTTT
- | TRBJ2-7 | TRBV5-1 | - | CASSWAAGEQYF | TGCGCCAGCAGCTGGGCGGCGGGCGAGCAGTACTTC
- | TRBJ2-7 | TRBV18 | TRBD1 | CASSPRGTGSEQYF | TGTGCCAGCTCACCGAGAGGGACAGGAAGCGAGCAGTACTTC
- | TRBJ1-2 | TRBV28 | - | CASSLYSSGQPNYGYTF | TGTGCCAGCAGTTTATATTCCTCCGGCCAACCCAACTATGGCTACACCTTC
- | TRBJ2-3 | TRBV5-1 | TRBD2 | CASSLAGGTSGRGATDTQYF | TGCGCCAGCAGCTTGGCCGGCGGGACTAGCGGGAGGGGAGCAACAGATACGCAGTATTTT
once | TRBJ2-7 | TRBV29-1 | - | CSATPGGSYEQYF | TGCAGCGCGACACCGGGCGGATCCTACGAGCAGTACTTC
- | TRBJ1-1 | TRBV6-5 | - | CASSYEFGIMNTEAFF | TGTGCCAGCAGTTATGAATTCGGGATAATGAACACTGAAGCTTTCTTT
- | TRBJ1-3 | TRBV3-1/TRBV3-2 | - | CASSQLKGGSGNTIYF | TGTGCCAGCAGCCAACTAAAGGGTGGGTCTGGAAACACCATATATTTT
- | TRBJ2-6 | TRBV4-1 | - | CASRDTSGANVLTF | TGCGCCAGCCGCGACACCTCTGGGGCCAACGTCCTGACTTTC
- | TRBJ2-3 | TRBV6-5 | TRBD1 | CASSRQGPDTQYF | TGTGCCAGCAGCAGACAGGGCCCAGATACGCAGTATTTT
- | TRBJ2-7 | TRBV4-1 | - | CASSRGPGTDSYEQYF | TGCGCCAGCAGCCGTGGCCCAGGGACCGACTCATACGAGCAGTACTTC
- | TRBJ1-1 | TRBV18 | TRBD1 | CASSQGQGGNTEAFF | TGTGCCAGCTCACAGGGGCAGGGGGGTAACACTGAAGCTTTCTTT
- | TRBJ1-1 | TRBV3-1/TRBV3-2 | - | CASSQDGVNTEAFF | TGTGCCAGCAGCCAAGATGGGGTGAACACTGAAGCTTTCTTT
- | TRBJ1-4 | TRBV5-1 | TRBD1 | CASSQSRGDEKLFF | TGCGCCAGCAGCCAGAGCAGGGGGGATGAAAAACTGTTTTTT
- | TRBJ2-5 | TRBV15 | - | CATGFGPETQYF | TGTGCCACAGGGTTCGGGCCGGAGACCCAGTACTTC
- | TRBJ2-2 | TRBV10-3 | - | CAISAGTGNTGELFF | TGTGCCATCAGTGCCGGGACGGGGAACACCGGGGAGCTGTTTTTT
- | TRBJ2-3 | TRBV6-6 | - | CASSYSTSTDTQYF | TGTGCCAGCAGTTACTCGACTAGCACAGATACGCAGTATTTT
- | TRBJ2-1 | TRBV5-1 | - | CASGRTVSENEQFF | TGCGCCAGCGGAAGGACAGTTAGTGAGAATGAGCAGTTCTTC
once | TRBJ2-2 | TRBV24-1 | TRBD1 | CATSDPGQAITGELFF | TGTGCCACCAGTGACCCGGGACAGGCCATTACCGGGGAGCTGTTTTTT
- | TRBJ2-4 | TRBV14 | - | CASSQDLRFKNIQYF | TGTGCCAGCAGCCAAGATCTCAGGTTCAAAAACATTCAGTACTTC
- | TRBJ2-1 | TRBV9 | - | CASSVGLMPNEQFF | TGTGCCAGCAGCGTGGGCCTGATGCCCAATGAGCAGTTCTTC
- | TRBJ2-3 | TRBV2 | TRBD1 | CASSGGQGMPDTQYF | TGTGCCAGCAGTGGGGGACAGGGAATGCCAGATACGCAGTATTTT
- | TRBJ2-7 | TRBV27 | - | CASSTPAGASYEQYF | TGTGCCAGCAGTACCCCGGCAGGGGCCTCCTACGAGCAGTACTTC
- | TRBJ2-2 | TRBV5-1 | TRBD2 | CASSQTSGRLTGELFF | TGCGCCAGCAGCCAGACTAGCGGGAGGTTGACCGGGGAGCTGTTTTTT
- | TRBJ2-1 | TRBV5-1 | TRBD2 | CASSLASSSGNFGEQFF | TGCGCCAGCAGCTTGGCCTCGTCTAGCGGGAACTTTGGTGAGCAGTTCTTC
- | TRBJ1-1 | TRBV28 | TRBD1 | CASSLSPGGAFF | TGTGCCAGCAGTTTATCCCCAGGGGGCGCTTTCTTT
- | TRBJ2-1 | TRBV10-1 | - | CASSESGTNEQFF | TGCGCCAGCAGTGAGTCAGGTACCAATGAGCAGTTCTTC
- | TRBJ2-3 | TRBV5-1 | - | CASSFSLSSTDTQYF | TGCGCCAGCAGCTTTAGTCTATCTAGCACAGATACGCAGTATTTT
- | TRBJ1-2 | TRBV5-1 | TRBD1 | CASSPLDREGYTF | TGCGCCAGCAGCCCCCTGGACAGGGAGGGCTACACCTTC
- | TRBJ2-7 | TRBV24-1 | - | CATSDTGRSYEQYF | TGTGCCACCAGTGATACAGGCCGATCCTACGAGCAGTACTTC
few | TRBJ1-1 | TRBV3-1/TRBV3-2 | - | CASSQFLSENEAFF | TGTGCCAGCAGCCAATTTTTATCGGAGAATGAAGCTTTCTTT
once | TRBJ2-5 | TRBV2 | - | CASTPASSQTQYF | TGTGCCAGCACCCCGGCTAGCAGTCAGACCCAGTACTTC
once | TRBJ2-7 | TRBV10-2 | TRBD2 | CASSDWGGRASYEQYF | TGCGCCAGCAGTGATTGGGGCGGGAGGGCCTCCTACGAGCAGTACTTC
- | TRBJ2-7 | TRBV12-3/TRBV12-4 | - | CASSYFSYEQYF | TGTGCCAGCAGTTACTTCTCCTACGAGCAGTACTTC
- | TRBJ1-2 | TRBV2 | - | CASSEALTNYGYTF | TGTGCCAGCAGTGAAGCGCTGACGAACTATGGCTACACCTTC
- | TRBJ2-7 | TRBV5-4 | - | CASSSPTLAEQYF | TGTGCCAGCAGCTCGCCGACCCTTGCCGAGCAGTACTTC
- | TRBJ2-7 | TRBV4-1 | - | CASSGQGRGYEQYF | TGCGCCAGCAGCGGCCAGGGGAGGGGCTACGAGCAGTACTTC
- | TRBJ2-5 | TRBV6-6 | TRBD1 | CASSDWDRAGETQYF | TGTGCCAGCAGTGATTGGGACAGGGCGGGGGAGACCCAGTACTTC
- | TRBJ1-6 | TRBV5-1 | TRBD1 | CASSPIGTDNSPLHF | TGCGCCAGCAGCCCCATAGGGACAGATAATTCACCCCTCCACTTT
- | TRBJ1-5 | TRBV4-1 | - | CASSKEGGDQPQHF | TGCGCCAGCAGCAAAGAAGGTGGGGATCAGCCCCAGCATTTT
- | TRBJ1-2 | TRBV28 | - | CASSSRGVPFGYTF | TGTGCCAGCAGCTCCCGAGGTGTCCCCTTTGGCTACACCTTC
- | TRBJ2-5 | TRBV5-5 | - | CASSWSGQETQYF | TGTGCCAGCAGCTGGTCCGGGCAAGAGACCCAGTACTTC
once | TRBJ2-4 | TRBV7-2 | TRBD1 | CASSLEGAVAKNIQYF | TGTGCCAGCAGCTTAGAGGGGGCGGTAGCCAAAAACATTCAGTACTTC
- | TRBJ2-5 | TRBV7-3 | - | CASSLEGAQRETQYF | TGTGCCAGCAGCCTGGAGGGGGCTCAGCGAGAGACCCAGTACTTC
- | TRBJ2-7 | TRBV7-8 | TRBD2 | CASRLGTSGLYEQYF | TGTGCCAGCAGATTAGGGACTAGCGGACTCTACGAGCAGTACTTC
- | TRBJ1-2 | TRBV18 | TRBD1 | CASSPDRGDRGYTF | TGTGCCAGCTCACCAGACAGGGGGGATCGAGGCTACACCTTC
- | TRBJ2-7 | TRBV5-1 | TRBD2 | CASSSPSGLAGFTYEQYF | TGCGCCAGCAGCTCCCCCTCGGGACTAGCGGGCTTTACCTACGAGCAGTACTTC
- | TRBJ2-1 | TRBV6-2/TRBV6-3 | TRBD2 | CASSSGLAGYNEQFF | TGTGCCAGCAGTTCCGGACTAGCGGGGTACAATGAGCAGTTCTTC